According to its frequency, the clone carrying this TCR beta chain is medium-sized. The antigen is unknown. The sequence runs out 3 residues before the end of the CDR3; the remainder is reconstructed from the germline J gene. The data originate from a study of T cell clonality in common variable immunodeficiency. The assay was immunoSEQ multiplex PCR, and TCRdb's table has in-frame clones only and misses some. Here the sample table reports fewer than 20,000 clones. CVID subjects were around 15 female and around 31 male, aged roughly 9 to 70. Heparinized whole blood, about 5 to 9 ml, came from each donor. The CDR3 is 14 amino acids. The V gene's germline CDR1 is SGHTA and CDR2 FQGNSA. V was shortened by 4 bases and J by 4 bases, with 11 bases between the two germline ends. General observations from the study: Shared TCRbeta clones were fewer between CVID subjects than controls. Reportedly, TCR beta sequences from common variable immunodeficiency showed fewer deletions and N-nucleotide insertions. T cell subpopulation sequencing would be needed to explain CVID clonality.

V is TRBV7-2 and J is TRBJ1-5, with a tentative D call TRBD1 (5 bases). The sequencing sample was made of peripheral blood mononuclear cells. This clonotype was obtained from a human donor with common variable immunodeficiency. The CDR3 loop reads CASSSQGANQPQHF. The DNA read from the CDR3 is TGTGCCAGCAGCTCGCAGGGAGCTAATCAGCCC.